The 18 T cell receptor beta chains presented below share a single source sample, sequenced in a study of cytomegalovirus exposure and HLA in healthy donors. PCR was performed using 60 Vbeta and 13 Jbeta primers. Assay: immunoSEQ multiplex PCR; the TCRdb copy retains only in-frame clones and omits some. The sample lists 70,000 to 95,000 clones; 78% were seen once. The sequencing sample was made of PBMCs. All receptors derive from a man aged 40-49 years in good health and CMV-seronegative.

The V call is TRBV5-6, the J call TRBJ2-7; TRBD1 matches 7 bases. The trim removed 4 bases at V and 7 bases at J, leaving 11 bases unmatched. Germline CDR1 reads SGHDT; CDR2 reads YYEEEE. This CDR3 has 14 amino acids. The CDR3, as DNA: TGTGCCAGCAGCAAAAGGGACAGTTTGAAGGAGCAGTACTTC. It encodes CASSKRDSLKEQYF.

CDR3 sequence: CASSVVGGEQYF. The DNA of the CDR3 is TGTGCCAGCAGCGTAGTGGGAGGCGAGCAGTACTTC. The V gene is TRBV9, the J gene TRBJ2-7; tentatively, D is TRBD2 (6 bases). Germline V gene sequence: CDR1 SGDLS, CDR2 YYNGEE. V was cut by 0 bases and J by 6 bases, with 7 bases left in between. The length of the CDR3 is 12 residues.

CDR3 protein: CASSRTGGSGSPLHF. The CDR3 nucleotides are TGTGCCAGCAGTCGCACAGGGGGCTCTGGGTCACCCCTCCACTTT. The gene calls are TRBV14 and TRBJ1-6; the match to TRBD1 covers 9 bases. This CDR3 is 15 amino acids long. Germline CDR1 and CDR2: SGHDN and FVKESK. V trimming: 6 bases; J trimming: 10 bases; junction bases outside the gene matches: 10.

DNA of the CDR3: TGTGCCAGCAGTTTAAGGGACAGGGGGCAGTTCTTC. This gives the protein CASSLRDRGQFF. The V gene is TRBV5-6, the J gene TRBJ2-1; 10 nucleotides match TRBD1. The CDR3 has 12 residues. The germline gives CDR1 SGHDT, CDR2 YYEEEE. Unmatched junction bases numbered 5, after V lost 5 bases and J lost 12 bases. Together with reference TRBV5-6 and TRBJ2-1, the CDR3 gives the full variable domain: DAGVTQSPTHLIKTRGQQVTLRCSPKSGHDTVSWYQQALGQGPQFIFQYYEEEERQRGNFPDRFSGHQFPNYSSELNVNALLLGDSALYLCASSLRDRGQFFGPGTRLTVL.

The chain combines TRBV27 with TRBJ2-7; TRBD1 matches at 8 bases. The V gene's germline CDR1 is MNHEY and CDR2 SMNVEV (reference sequence). The CDR3 loop spans 15 amino acids. V shed 1 base, J shed 3 bases, and the junction held 5 bases outside the gene matches. CDR3 sequence: CASSLWGRGHYEQYF. CDR3 in DNA: TGTGCCAGCAGTTTATGGGGCAGGGGGCACTACGAGCAGTACTTC.

This chain links TRBV27 with TRBJ1-2; 7 bases agree with TRBD1. CDR1 is MNHEY and CDR2 is SMNVEV in the germline V gene (reference sequence). The CDR3 has 13 residues. V trimming: 5 bases; J trimming: 8 bases; junction bases outside the gene matches: 8. The CDR3 reads CASSPWAGGGYTF. Written as DNA, the CDR3 is TGTGCCAGCAGTCCCTGGGCAGGGGGAGGCTACACCTTC.

This clone has a handful of counts. This chain links TRBV10-2 with TRBJ2-1; 8 bases map to TRBD2. Trimming removed 6 bases from V and 5 bases from J; junction bases left unmatched: 12. CDR1 WSHSY and CDR2 SAAADI come from the germline V gene. This CDR3 spans 16 amino acids. Written as DNA, the CDR3 is TGCGCCAGCAGCCCCCTCTTAATGCGGGAGGACAATGAGCAGTTCTTC. This codes for CASSPLLMREDNEQFF.

The chain combines TRBV6-6 with TRBJ2-7; D is possibly TRBD1 (6 bases). V lost 5 bases, J lost 0 bases, and 11 bases lay in between. CDR1 is MNHNY and CDR2 is SVGAGI in the germline V gene (reference sequence). This CDR3 has 14 residues. This CDR3 is CASSQQGLSYEQYF. Here the CDR3 DNA reads TGTGCCAGCAGTCAACAGGGTCTCTCCTACGAGCAGTACTTC.

With regard to this clone: One end of the junction is discordant with germline, which a read error may explain. CDR3 sequence reads: CSSSRGGTAGTKAFF. In DNA, the CDR3 is TGTTCCAGCAGCCGGGGGGGGACGGCCGGTACTAAAGCTTTCTTT. The chain joins TRBV7-9 to TRBJ1-1, with a weak D call TRBD1 (5 bases). This CDR3 is 15 amino acids long. From germline, CDR1 is SEHNR and CDR2 FQNEAQ (reference sequence).

The chain employs TRBV5-1 and TRBJ1-1; tentative D call: TRBD1 (6 bases). From germline, CDR1 is SGHRS and CDR2 YFSETQ. Deletions cut 0 bases from V and 7 bases from J, with 10 bases between. The CDR3 is 13 amino acids. The CDR3 sequence is CASSLVGAGEAFF. In DNA, the CDR3 is TGCGCCAGCAGCTTGGTGGGGGCAGGTGAAGCTTTCTTT.

This chain links TRBV28 with TRBJ1-6; 7 nucleotides align to TRBD1. Losses at the gene ends were 7 bases for V and 8 bases for J; bases not matched to a gene: 5. The CDR3 runs 13 residues. CDR1 and CDR2 (germline): MDHEN, SYDVKM. CDR3 in amino acids: CASTWDSDSPLHF. The CDR3 DNA sequence: TGTGCCAGCACCTGGGACAGTGATTCACCCCTCCACTTT.

The gene calls are TRBV5-1 and TRBJ2-1; 12 nucleotides line up with TRBD2. V trimming: 0 bases; J trimming: 9 bases; junction bases outside the gene matches: 7. Germline V gives CDR1 SGHRS, CDR2 YFSETQ. The CDR3 consists of 16 residues. This CDR3 is CASSLAIGLAGSEQFF. As DNA, the CDR3 is TGCGCCAGCAGCTTGGCCATAGGACTAGCGGGAAGTGAGCAGTTCTTC.

This clone was recorded only once. The gene calls are TRBV2 and TRBJ2-7; 10 nucleotides agree with TRBD2. V shed 3 bases, J shed 6 bases, and the junction held 11 bases outside the gene matches. Germline CDR1 and CDR2: SNHLY and FYNNEI. This CDR3 contains 16 residues. The CDR3 DNA sequence: TGTGCCAGCAGTGATGGACCTAGCGGGAGCTTCTCCGAGCAGTACTTC. As protein: CASSDGPSGSFSEQYF.

The J gene is TRBJ2-6, the V gene TRBV5-1; D is uncertain. Germline CDR1 and CDR2: SGHRS and YFSETQ. The length of the CDR3 is 14 residues. Trimming removed 4 bases at V and 1 base at J, with 6 bases between. Here the CDR3 reads CASSPSSGANVLTF. The CDR3 DNA reads as TGCGCCAGCAGCCCATCATCTGGGGCCAACGTCCTGACTTTC.

The gene calls are TRBV30 and TRBJ1-2; 7 bases are shared with TRBD1. The CDR3 runs to 13 residues. Germline assignment: CDR1 GTSNPN and CDR2 SVGIG (reference sequence). V gave up 0 bases and J gave up 4 bases; unmatched junction bases: 2. The CDR3, as DNA: TGTGCCTGGAGTGTTTCAGGGGGCTATGGCTACACCTTC. It specifies CAWSVSGGYGYTF.

This chain connects TRBV19 to TRBJ1-4; D is possibly TRBD1 (6 bases). V lost 5 bases to trimming and J lost 5 bases, with 21 bases between them. The CDR3 consists of 17 residues. Germline values: CDR1 LNHDA, CDR2 SQIVND (reference sequence). DNA of the CDR3: TGTGCCAGTAGTGGAATATTTACAGGGAGAATGAATGAAAAACTGTTTTTT. It yields the protein CASSGIFTGRMNEKLFF. Based on the CDR3 plus reference TRBV19 and TRBJ1-4, the full variable domain is DGGITQSPKYLFRKEGQNVTLSCEQNLNHDAMYWYRQDPGQGLRLIYYSQIVNDFQKGDIAEGYSVSREKKESFPLTVTSAQKNPTAFYLCASSGIFTGRMNEKLFFGSGTQLSVL.

The rearrangement joins TRBV28 to TRBJ2-7, with 7 positions matching TRBD2. This CDR3 is 13 amino acids long. After removal of 2 bases from V and 7 bases from J, the junction contained 5 bases not matched to a gene. From germline, CDR1 is MDHEN and CDR2 SYDVKM. The CDR3 spells CASSLVGAGEQYF. Here the CDR3 DNA reads TGTGCCAGCAGTTTAGTGGGAGCGGGGGAGCAGTACTTC.

This rearrangement joins TRBV15 to TRBJ1-5; weak D call: TRBD1 (6 bases). Germline V gene data show CDR1 as LNHNV and CDR2 as YYDKDF (reference sequence). The CDR3 extends over 16 amino acids. The germline V and J ends were trimmed by 3 bases and 4 bases, with 16 bases remaining between them. The CDR3 DNA reads TGTGCCACCAGCAGCAATTGGGGGGGGGCTAATCAGCCCCAGCATTTT. The encoded protein is CATSSNWGGANQPQHF.